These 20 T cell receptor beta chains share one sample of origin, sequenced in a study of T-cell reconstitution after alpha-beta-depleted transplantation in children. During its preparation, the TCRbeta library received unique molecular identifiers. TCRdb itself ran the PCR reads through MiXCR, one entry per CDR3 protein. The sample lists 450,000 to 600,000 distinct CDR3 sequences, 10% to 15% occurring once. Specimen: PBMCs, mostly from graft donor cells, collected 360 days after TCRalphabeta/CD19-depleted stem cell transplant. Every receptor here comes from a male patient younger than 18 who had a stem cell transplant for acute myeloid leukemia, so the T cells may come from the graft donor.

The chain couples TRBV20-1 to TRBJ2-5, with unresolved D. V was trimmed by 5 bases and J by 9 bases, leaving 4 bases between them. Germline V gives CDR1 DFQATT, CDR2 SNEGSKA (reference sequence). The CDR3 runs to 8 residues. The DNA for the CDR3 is TGCAGTGCTCACCCCCAGTACTTC. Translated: CSAHPQYF.

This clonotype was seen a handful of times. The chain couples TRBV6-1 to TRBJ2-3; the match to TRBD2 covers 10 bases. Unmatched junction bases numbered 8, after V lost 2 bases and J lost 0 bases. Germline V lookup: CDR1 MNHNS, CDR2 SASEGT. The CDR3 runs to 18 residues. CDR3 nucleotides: TGTGCCAGCAGTGAAAGATGGACTAGCGGAGAGAGCACAGATACGCAGTATTTT. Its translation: CASSERWTSGESTDTQYF.

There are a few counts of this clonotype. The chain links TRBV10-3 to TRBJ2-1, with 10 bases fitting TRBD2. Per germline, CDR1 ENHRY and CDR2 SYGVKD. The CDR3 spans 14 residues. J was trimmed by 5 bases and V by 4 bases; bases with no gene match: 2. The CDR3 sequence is CAISAGLADNEQFF. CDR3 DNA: TGTGCCATCAGTGCAGGACTAGCGGACAATGAGCAGTTCTTC.

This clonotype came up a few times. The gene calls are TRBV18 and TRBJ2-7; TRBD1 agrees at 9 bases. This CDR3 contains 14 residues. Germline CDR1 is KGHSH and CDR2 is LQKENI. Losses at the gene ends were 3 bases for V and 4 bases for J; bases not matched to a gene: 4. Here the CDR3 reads CASSPSGTGYEQYF. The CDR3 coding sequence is TGTGCCAGCTCACCGTCCGGGACAGGGTACGAGCAGTACTTC.

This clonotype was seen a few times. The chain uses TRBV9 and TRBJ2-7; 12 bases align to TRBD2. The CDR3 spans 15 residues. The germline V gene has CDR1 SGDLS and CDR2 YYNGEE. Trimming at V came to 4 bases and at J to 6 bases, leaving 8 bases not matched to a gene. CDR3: CASSPRLAGVGEQYF. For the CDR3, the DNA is TGTGCCAGCAGCCCACGACTAGCGGGAGTCGGCGAGCAGTACTTC.

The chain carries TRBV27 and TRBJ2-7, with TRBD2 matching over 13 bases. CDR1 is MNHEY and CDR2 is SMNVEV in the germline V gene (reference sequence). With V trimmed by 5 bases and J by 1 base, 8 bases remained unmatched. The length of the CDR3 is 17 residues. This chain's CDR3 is CASSIGLAGALSYEQYF. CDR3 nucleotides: TGTGCCAGCAGTATAGGACTAGCGGGAGCCTTGTCCTACGAGCAGTACTTC.

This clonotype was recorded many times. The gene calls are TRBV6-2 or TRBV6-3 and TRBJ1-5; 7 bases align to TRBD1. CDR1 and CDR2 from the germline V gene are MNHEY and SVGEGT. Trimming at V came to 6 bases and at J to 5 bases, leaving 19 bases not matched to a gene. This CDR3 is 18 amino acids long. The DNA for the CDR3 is TGTGCCAGCAGGCGGGCTTGGACAGGAAGAGAAGAGTATCAGCCCCAGCATTTT. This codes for CASRRAWTGREEYQPQHF.

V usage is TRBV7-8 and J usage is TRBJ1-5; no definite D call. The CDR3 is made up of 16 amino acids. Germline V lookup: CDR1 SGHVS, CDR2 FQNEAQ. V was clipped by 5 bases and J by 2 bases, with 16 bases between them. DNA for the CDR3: TGTGCCAGCAGCCCGTGGAGACCGATGGGCAATCAGCCCCAGCATTTT. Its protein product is CASSPWRPMGNQPQHF.

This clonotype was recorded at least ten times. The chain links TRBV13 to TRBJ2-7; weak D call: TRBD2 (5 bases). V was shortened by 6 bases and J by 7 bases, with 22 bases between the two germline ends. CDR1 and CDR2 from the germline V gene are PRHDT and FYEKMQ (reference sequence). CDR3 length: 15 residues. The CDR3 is CASRVIAGSPGEQYF. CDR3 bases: TGTGCCAGCAGGGTGATTGCCGGGTCCCCGGGAGAGCAGTACTTC.

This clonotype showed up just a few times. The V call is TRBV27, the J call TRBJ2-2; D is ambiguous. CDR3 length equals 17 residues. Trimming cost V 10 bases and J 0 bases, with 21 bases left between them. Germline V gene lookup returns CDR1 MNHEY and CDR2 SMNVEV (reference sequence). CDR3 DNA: TGTGCCACCTCTCCTATTAGCTTGGCCCCGAACACCGGGGAGCTGTTTTTT. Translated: CATSPISLAPNTGELFF.

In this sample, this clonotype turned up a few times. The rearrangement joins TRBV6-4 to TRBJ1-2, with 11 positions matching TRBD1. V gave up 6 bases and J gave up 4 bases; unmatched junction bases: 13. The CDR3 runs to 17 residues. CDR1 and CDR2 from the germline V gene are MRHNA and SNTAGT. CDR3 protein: CASSAGTGGTYPYGYTF. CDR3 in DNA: TGTGCCAGCAGCGCCGGGACAGGGGGGACTTATCCCTATGGCTACACCTTC.

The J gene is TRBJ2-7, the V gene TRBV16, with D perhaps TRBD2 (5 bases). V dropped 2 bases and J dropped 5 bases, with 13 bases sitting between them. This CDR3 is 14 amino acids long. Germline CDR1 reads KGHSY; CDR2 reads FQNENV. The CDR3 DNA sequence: TGTGCCAGCAGCCAAATCGCGGCGAGGGACGAGCAGTACTTC. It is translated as CASSQIAARDEQYF.

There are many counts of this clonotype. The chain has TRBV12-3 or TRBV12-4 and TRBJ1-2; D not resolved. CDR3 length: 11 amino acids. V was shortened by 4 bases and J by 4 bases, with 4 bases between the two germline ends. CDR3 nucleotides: TGTGCCAGCAGTTCTCGCTATGGCTACACCTTC. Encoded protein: CASSSRYGYTF.

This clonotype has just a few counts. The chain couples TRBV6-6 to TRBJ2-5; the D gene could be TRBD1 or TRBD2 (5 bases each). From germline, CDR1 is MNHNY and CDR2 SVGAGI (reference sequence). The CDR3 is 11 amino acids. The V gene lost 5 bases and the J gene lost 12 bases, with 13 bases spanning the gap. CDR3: CASSHAGDEYF. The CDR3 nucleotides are TGTGCCAGCAGTCATGCCGGGGACGAGTACTTC.

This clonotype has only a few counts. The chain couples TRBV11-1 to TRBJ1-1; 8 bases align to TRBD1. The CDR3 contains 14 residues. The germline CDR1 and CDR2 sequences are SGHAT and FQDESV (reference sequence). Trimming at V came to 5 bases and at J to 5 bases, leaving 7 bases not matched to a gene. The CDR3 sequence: CASSAQGARTEAFF. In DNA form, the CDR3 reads TGTGCCAGCAGCGCGCAGGGGGCGAGAACTGAAGCTTTCTTT.

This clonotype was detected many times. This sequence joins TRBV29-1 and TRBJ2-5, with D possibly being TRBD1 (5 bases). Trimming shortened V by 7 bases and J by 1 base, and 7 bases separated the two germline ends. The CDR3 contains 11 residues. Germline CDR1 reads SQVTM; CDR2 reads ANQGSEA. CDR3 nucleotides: TGCAGCGGGGGCCCCCAAGAGACCCAGTACTTC. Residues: CSGGPQETQYF.

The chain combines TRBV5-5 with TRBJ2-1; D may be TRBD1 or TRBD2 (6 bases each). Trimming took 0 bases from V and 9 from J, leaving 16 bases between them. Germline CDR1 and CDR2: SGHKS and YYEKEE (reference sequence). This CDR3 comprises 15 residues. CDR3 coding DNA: TGTGCCAGCAGCTTGGGCCCGGGGGCTGATGGTGAGCAGTTCTTC. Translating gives CASSLGPGADGEQFF.

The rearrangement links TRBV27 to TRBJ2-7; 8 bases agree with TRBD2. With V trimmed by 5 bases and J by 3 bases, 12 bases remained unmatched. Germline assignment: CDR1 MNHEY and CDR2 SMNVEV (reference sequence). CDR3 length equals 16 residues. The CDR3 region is CASSQIAGRRSYEQYF. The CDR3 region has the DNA TGTGCCAGCAGTCAAATAGCGGGACGAAGAAGCTACGAGCAGTACTTC.

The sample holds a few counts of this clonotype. The CDR3 sequence is CASSQNLPFYNEQFF. CDR3 DNA: TGTGCCAGCAGCCAGAATCTACCCTTTTACAATGAGCAGTTCTTC. The gene calls are TRBV3-1 and TRBJ2-1; D gene unclear. The CDR3 sequence is 15 residues long. The germline V and J ends were trimmed by 3 bases and 4 bases, with 13 bases remaining between them. Germline lookup yields CDR1 LGHDT and CDR2 YNNKEL (reference sequence).

The DNA of the CDR3 is TGTGCCAGCAGCCCACCTAACCACGTCCTGACTTTC. This encodes CASSPPNHVLTF. The chain combines TRBV7-3 with TRBJ2-6; unclear D gene. Germline V gene lookup returns CDR1 SGHTA and CDR2 FQGTGA. V was clipped by 5 bases and J by 11 bases, with 10 bases between them. The CDR3 runs to 12 residues.